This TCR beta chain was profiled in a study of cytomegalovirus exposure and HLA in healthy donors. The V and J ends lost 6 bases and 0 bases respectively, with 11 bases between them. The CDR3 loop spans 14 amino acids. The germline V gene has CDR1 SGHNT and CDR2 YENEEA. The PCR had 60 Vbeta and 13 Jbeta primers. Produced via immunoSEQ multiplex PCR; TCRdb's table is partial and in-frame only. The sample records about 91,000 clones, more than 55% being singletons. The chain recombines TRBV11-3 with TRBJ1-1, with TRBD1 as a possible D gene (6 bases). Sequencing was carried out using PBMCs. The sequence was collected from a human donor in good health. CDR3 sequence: CASRRTVMNTEAFF. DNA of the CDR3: TGTGCCAGCAGAAGGACAGTCATGAACACTGAAGCTTTCTTT.